Following are 11 T cell receptor beta chains from one sample sequenced in a study of cytomegalovirus exposure and HLA in healthy donors. Both 60 Vbeta primers and 13 Jbeta primers went into the PCR. Data came from immunoSEQ multiplex PCR; TCRdb stores just in-frame clones and leaves some out. The specimen's table records tens of thousands of clones. The sample consisted of PBMCs. These TCRs come from a man aged 50-60 years in good health and CMV-seropositive.

The chain uses TRBV15 and TRBJ2-7, with 9 bases matching TRBD1. This CDR3 has 14 residues. The J segment lost 5 bases and the V segment lost 3 bases, leaving 5 bases of the junction unmatched. CDR1 is LNHNV, CDR2 YYDKDF, per germline (reference sequence). The CDR3, as DNA: TGTGCCACCAGCAGGGACAGGGGAAGAGACGAGCAGTACTTC. It specifies CATSRDRGRDEQYF.

The gene calls are TRBV6-1 and TRBJ1-2; 7 nucleotides align to TRBD1. This CDR3 contains 14 residues. The V segment lost 7 bases and the J segment 4 bases; nucleotides outside the gene matches: 9. CDR1 is MNHNS and CDR2 is SASEGT in the germline V gene. As DNA, the CDR3 is TGTGCCAGCACCTTCGACAGGGCAAGCTATGGCTACACCTTC. Its translation is CASTFDRASYGYTF.

CDR3 in DNA: TGTGCCAGCAGCATAACTAGCGGGTCCTACAATGAGCAGTTCTTC. It codes for CASSITSGSYNEQFF. This sequence joins TRBV9 and TRBJ2-1, with TRBD2 matching 9 bases. The V gene's germline CDR1 is SGDLS and CDR2 YYNGEE. Germline trimming cut 4 bases from V and 1 base from J; bases unmatched to any gene: 3. This CDR3 comprises 15 residues.

The CDR3: CASSQDLGDTGELFF. For the CDR3, the DNA is TGCGCCAGCAGCCAAGATCTAGGGGACACCGGGGAGCTGTTTTTT. The V gene is TRBV4-3, the J gene TRBJ2-2; tentatively, D is TRBD1 (5 bases). CDR3 size: 15 residues. Trimming removed 0 bases at V and 3 bases at J, with 8 bases between. CDR1 is LGHNA, CDR2 YSLEER, per germline.

The V gene is TRBV10-1, the J gene TRBJ1-3; 7 bases line up with TRBD1. The CDR3 totals 13 residues. V dropped 5 bases and J dropped 4; count of bases not matched to a gene: 2. Germline V lookup: CDR1 WNHNN, CDR2 SYGVQD (reference sequence). The DNA for the CDR3 is TGCGCCAGCAGTCCGGGACAGGGAAACACCATATATTTT. Translation gives CASSPGQGNTIYF.

The V and J genes are TRBV5-1 and TRBJ1-1; no reliable D call. CDR1 and CDR2 from the germline V gene are SGHRS and YFSETQ. This CDR3 region has 13 residues. The V end lost 4 bases, the J end lost 8 bases, and 15 bases lay between the germline ends. The CDR3 loop is CASSLPGDGEAFF. In DNA, the CDR3 is TGCGCCAGCAGCCTTCCGGGTGATGGGGAAGCTTTCTTT.

V usage is TRBV7-2 and J usage is TRBJ1-1; D gene unclear. Germline V gene sequence: CDR1 SGHTA, CDR2 FQGNSA. Trimming removed 3 bases at V and 0 bases at J, with 5 bases between. The CDR3 is 13 amino acids. CDR3: CASSFSMNTEAFF. CDR3 coding DNA: TGTGCCAGCAGCTTTAGTATGAACACTGAAGCTTTCTTT.

The CDR3 DNA sequence: TGCGCCAGCAGTGAGTCGACTCAAGGAGGTAAAGCTTTCTTT. Protein product: CASSESTQGGKAFF. This sequence joins TRBV10-1 and TRBJ1-1, with D hard to call. The V and J ends lost 0 bases and 9 bases respectively, with 14 bases between them. This CDR3 comprises 14 residues. Germline V gene sequence: CDR1 WNHNN, CDR2 SYGVQD (reference sequence).

The genes are TRBV18 and TRBJ2-3; 7 bases fit TRBD1. The J segment lost 5 bases and the V segment lost 6 bases, leaving 8 bases of the junction unmatched. Germline V gives CDR1 KGHSH, CDR2 LQKENI. The CDR3 is made up of 14 amino acids. CDR3 region: CASSETGWEDTQYF. As DNA, the CDR3 is TGTGCCAGCTCCGAGACAGGGTGGGAAGATACGCAGTATTTT.

This sequence joins TRBV18 and TRBJ1-5, with D hard to call. Germline loops: CDR1 KGHSH, CDR2 LQKENI. The CDR3 covers 14 residues. Trimming took off 3 bases at V and 9 bases at J, with 15 bases between the two ends. As DNA, the CDR3 is TGTGCCAGCTCACCGGGCGGGAAGGTTTCGCCCCAGCATTTT. Residues: CASSPGGKVSPQHF.

This chain links TRBV18 with TRBJ1-1, with D hard to call. CDR3 length: 14 amino acids. Germline values: CDR1 KGHSH, CDR2 LQKENI. V gave up 4 bases and J gave up 4 bases, with 13 bases separating them. Written as DNA, the CDR3 is TGTGCCAGCTCACGCTCTGTTGGGAGCACTGAAGCTTTCTTT. This gives the protein CASSRSVGSTEAFF.